The clone carrying this T cell receptor (beta chain) was found a few times. This sample is drawn from a study of T cell responses to AZD1222 COVID-19 vaccine. Method: immunoSEQ multiplex PCR; TCRdb's copy keeps in-frame clones and lacks some. Among 200,000 or so clones, more than 75% were seen once, and the ten largest hold 2.5% to 3%. V dropped 5 bases and J dropped 6 bases, with 19 bases sitting between them. The germline V gene encodes CDR1 MNHEY and CDR2 SVGAGI. The CDR3 sequence is 15 residues long. The V gene is TRBV6-5, the J gene TRBJ1-2; D is ambiguous. This specimen was peripheral blood, taken on day 0 of MenACWY control vaccination. This TCR was recovered from an adult in good health. The CDR3 DNA reads TGTGCCAGCAGTACCACTAACCCCGGAATGGATGGCTACACCTTC. It translates to CASSTTNPGMDGYTF.